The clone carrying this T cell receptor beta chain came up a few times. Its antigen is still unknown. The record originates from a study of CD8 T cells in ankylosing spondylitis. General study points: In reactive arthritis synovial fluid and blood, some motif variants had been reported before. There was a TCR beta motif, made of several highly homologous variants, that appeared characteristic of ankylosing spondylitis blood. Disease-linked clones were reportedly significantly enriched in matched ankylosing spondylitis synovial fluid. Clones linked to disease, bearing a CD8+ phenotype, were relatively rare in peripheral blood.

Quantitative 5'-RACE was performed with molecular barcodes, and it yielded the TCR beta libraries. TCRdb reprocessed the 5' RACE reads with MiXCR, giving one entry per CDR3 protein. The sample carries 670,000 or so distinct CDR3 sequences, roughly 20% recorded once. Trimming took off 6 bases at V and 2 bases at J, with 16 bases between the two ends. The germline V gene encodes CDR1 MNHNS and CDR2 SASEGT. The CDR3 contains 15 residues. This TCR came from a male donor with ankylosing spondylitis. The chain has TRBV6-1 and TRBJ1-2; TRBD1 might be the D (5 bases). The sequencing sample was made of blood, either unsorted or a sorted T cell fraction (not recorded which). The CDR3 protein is CASRGTGRKNYGYTF. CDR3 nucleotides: TGTGCCAGCAGGGGGACGGGACGGAAGAACTATGGCTACACCTTC.